This TCR beta chain was documented in a study of control samples from healthy donors and cancer patients. The protocol was immunoSEQ multiplex PCR, while the TCRdb copy is restricted to in-frame clones and leaves out a portion. The sample holds about 130,000 clones, 80% to 95% seen once. Germline-derived CDR1 and CDR2 are LGHNT and FRNRAP. The CDR3 length is 15 residues. V was clipped by 1 base and J by 0 bases, with 7 bases between them. Material: blood. This TCR was sampled from a man aged 18-30 years in good health. The chain recombines TRBV12-5 with TRBJ1-3; D gene uncertain. The DNA of the CDR3 is TGTGCTAGTGGTTTGGCCCAGAGCTCTGGAAACACCATATATTTT. The encoded protein is CASGLAQSSGNTIYF. Complete variable domain (other parts from reference TRBV12-5 and TRBJ1-3): DARVTQTPRHKVTEMGQEVTMRCQPILGHNTVFWYRQTMMQGLELLAYFRNRAPLDDSGMPKDRFSAEMPDATLATLKIQPSEPRDSAVYFCASGLAQSSGNTIYFGEGSWLTVV.